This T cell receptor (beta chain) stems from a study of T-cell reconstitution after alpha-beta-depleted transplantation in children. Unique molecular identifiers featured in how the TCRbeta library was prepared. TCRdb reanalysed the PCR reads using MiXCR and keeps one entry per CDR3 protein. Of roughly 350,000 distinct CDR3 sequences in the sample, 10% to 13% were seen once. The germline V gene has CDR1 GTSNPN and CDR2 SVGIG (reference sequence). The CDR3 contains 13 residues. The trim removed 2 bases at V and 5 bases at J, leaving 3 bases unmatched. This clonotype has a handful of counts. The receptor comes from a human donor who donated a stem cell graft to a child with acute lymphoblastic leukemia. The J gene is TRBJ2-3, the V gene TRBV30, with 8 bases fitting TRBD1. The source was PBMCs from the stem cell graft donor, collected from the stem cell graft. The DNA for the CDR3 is TGTGCCTGGAGTCAGGGGGCGGGAGATACGCAGTATTTT. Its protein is CAWSQGAGDTQYF.